This TCR beta chain is drawn from a study of T cells after posttransplantation cyclophosphamide. Study results and caveats: Skin or GI-infiltrating T cells shared few TRB sequences with blood. Donor-recipient repertoire similarity was low at 1-2 months, rising over year one.

As regards this clone: Its antigen is unidentified.

The naive gate required viable CD3+CD4+ or CD3+CD8+ cells with CCR7+CD45RA+CD45RO-CD95-CD27+CD28+ phenotype. This related bone marrow graft donor gave peripheral blood on the day of marrow donation. The CDR3 spans 14 residues. CDR1 is MDHEN and CDR2 is SYDVKM in the germline V gene. V lost 6 bases to trimming and J lost 2 bases; unmatched junction nucleotides: 6. TCRdb's table, derived via immunoSEQ multiplex PCR, lists solely in-frame clones and lacks some. This sample has over 15,000 clones, with around 95% found just once. The material sequenced was naive CD4+ T cells sorted from blood. The receptor was isolated from a woman in her 50s in good health and a related stem cell transplant donor. The chain is built from TRBV28 and TRBJ2-7; 8 bases map to TRBD2. The CDR3 region is CASRAGTRPYEQYF. The CDR3 nucleotides read TGTGCCAGCAGGGCCGGGACTAGGCCCTACGAGCAGTACTTC.